Detailed here is one T cell receptor beta chain. The source of the sample is a study of blood T cell repertoires in COVID-19. Living in 24 US areas, the participants were between roughly 18 and 90 years of age. Cohort assignment relied on participant-reported clinical history. Only in-frame clones appear in the TCRdb table, and some are missing; sequencing was by immunoSEQ multiplex PCR. The sample lists more than 300,000 clones; roughly 91% were seen once. This clonotype originated in a woman under 30 who had recovered from COVID-19. The sequenced sample was PBMCs or T cells enriched from blood (not recorded which).

CDR3 sequence (DNA): TGTGCCAGCAGCTACAGGGGGGGACACAATCAGCCCCAGCATTTT. This gives the protein CASSYRGGHNQPQHF. This sequence joins TRBV11-2 and TRBJ1-5; 8 bases align to TRBD1. The CDR3 covers 15 residues. The germline CDR1 and CDR2 sequences are SGHAT and FQNNGV. V was pared by 4 bases and J by 3 bases, with 5 bases of the junction left unmatched.